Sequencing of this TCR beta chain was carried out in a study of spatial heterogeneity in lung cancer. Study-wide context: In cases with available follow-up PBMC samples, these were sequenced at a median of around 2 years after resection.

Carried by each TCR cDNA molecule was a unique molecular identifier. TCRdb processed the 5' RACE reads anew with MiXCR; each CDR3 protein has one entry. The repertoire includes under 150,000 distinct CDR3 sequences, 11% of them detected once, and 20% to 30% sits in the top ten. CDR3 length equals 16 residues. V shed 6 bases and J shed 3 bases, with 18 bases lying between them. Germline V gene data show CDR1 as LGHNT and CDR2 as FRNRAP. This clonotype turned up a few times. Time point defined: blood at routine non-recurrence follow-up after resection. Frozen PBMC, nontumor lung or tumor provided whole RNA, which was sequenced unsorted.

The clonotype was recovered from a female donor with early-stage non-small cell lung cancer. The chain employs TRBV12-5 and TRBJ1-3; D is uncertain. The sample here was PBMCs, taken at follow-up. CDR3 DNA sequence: TGTGCTAGTGGCCGAATACATTGGATCCATGGAAACACCATATATTTT. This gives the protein CASGRIHWIHGNTIYF.